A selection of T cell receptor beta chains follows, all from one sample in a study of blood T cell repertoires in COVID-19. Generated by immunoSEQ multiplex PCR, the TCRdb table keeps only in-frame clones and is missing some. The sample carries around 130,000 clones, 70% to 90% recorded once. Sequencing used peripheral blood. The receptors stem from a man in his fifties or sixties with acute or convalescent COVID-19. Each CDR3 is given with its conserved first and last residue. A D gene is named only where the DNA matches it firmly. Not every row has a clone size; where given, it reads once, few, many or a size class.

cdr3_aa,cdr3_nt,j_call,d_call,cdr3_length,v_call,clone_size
CASIGTEALNEQFF,TGTGCCAGTATCGGGACAGAAGCCCTCAATGAGCAGTTCTTC,TRBJ2-1,TRBD1,14,TRBV19,-
CASSLTVFFYGYTF,TGTGCCAGCAGTTTAACAGTCTTCTTCTATGGCTACACCTTC,TRBJ1-2,-,14,TRBV27,-
CASSSLAYPQETQYF,TGTGCCAGCAGCTCTCTAGCGTATCCTCAAGAGACCCAGTACTTC,TRBJ2-5,-,15,TRBV7-2,-
CASSATGVNTEAFF,TGTGCCAGCAGCGCGACAGGGGTTAACACTGAAGCTTTCTTT,TRBJ1-1,TRBD1,14,TRBV7-3,-
CASSLNSRETQYF,TGTGCCAGCAGTTTGAACAGTCGGGAGACCCAGTACTTC,TRBJ2-5,-,13,TRBV12-3/TRBV12-4,-
CASSLAVGGFTEAFF,TGTGCCAGCAGCTTAGCGGTAGGGGGATTCACTGAAGCTTTCTTT,TRBJ1-1,-,15,TRBV7-8,-
CASRREQGAIEAFF,TGTGCCAGCAGACGAGAACAGGGGGCAATTGAAGCTTTCTTT,TRBJ1-1,TRBD1,14,TRBV6-5,-
CASSFYMNTGELFF,TGTGCCAGCAGCTTTTACATGAACACCGGGGAGCTGTTTTTT,TRBJ2-2,-,14,TRBV5-5,-
CASSPQGRGEYEQYF,TGTGCCAGCAGCCCACAGGGCCGTGGAGAGTACGAGCAGTACTTC,TRBJ2-7,-,15,TRBV11-3,once
CASTPRKDRGRYEQFF,TGTGCCAGCACCCCCAGAAAGGACAGGGGGCGATATGAGCAGTTCTTC,TRBJ2-1,TRBD1,16,TRBV11-1,-
CASSAPGLAGRREQYF,TGTGCCAGCAGTGCGCCGGGACTAGCGGGACGTCGCGAGCAGTACTTC,TRBJ2-7,TRBD2,16,TRBV28,-
CASSYSGGRVANEQFF,TGTGCCAGCAGTTACTCAGGCGGGAGGGTGGCCAATGAGCAGTTCTTC,TRBJ2-1,TRBD2,16,TRBV6-5,-
CASSPGVPTTAKNIQYF,TGTGCCAGCAGCCCGGGGGTGCCTACGACGGCCAAAAACATTCAGTACTTC,TRBJ2-4,-,17,TRBV7-2,-
CASSVSGPTEAFF,TGTGCCAGCAGCGTGTCAGGGCCCACTGAAGCTTTCTTT,TRBJ1-1,-,13,TRBV9,-
CATSGRSFGAGELFF,TGTGCCACCAGTGGGAGGTCCTTCGGGGCCGGGGAGCTGTTTTTT,TRBJ2-2,-,15,TRBV24-1,-
CASSLDPGGGYGYTF,TGTGCCAGCAGCTTGGATCCAGGGGGCGGCTATGGCTACACCTTC,TRBJ1-2,TRBD1,15,TRBV5-6,once
CASSSTLYNSPLHF,TGTGCCAGCAGTTCGACACTCTATAATTCACCCCTCCACTTT,TRBJ1-6,-,14,TRBV27,-
CASSPVPGLAGWWGDTQYF,TGCGCCAGCAGCCCCGTCCCGGGACTAGCGGGGTGGTGGGGAGATACGCAGTATTTT,TRBJ2-3,TRBD2,19,TRBV4-1,-
CASSPLLAGVNEQFF,TGCGCCAGCAGTCCCTTACTAGCGGGAGTCAATGAGCAGTTCTTC,TRBJ2-1,TRBD2,15,TRBV10-1,-
CASSQGLAVGHEQFF,TGTGCCAGTAGCCAGGGACTAGCGGTCGGACATGAGCAGTTCTTC,TRBJ2-1,TRBD2,15,TRBV19,-
CASSSDSTHYGYTF,TGTGCCAGCAGTTCTGACAGTACGCACTATGGCTACACCTTC,TRBJ1-2,-,14,TRBV6-5,-
CASSSSHSSYEQYF,TGTGCCAGCAGTTCCTCCCACAGCTCCTACGAGCAGTACTTC,TRBJ2-7,-,14,TRBV28,-
CASYGGQAIFMGNYGYTF,TGTGCCAGCTACGGGGGGCAGGCGATATTTATGGGGAACTATGGCTACACCTTC,TRBJ1-2,-,18,TRBV28,-
CASSETSGRFYNEQFF,TGTGCCAGCAGCGAAACTAGCGGGAGGTTCTACAATGAGCAGTTCTTC,TRBJ2-1,TRBD2,16,TRBV9,-
CSGRAGTRITDTQYF,TGCAGCGGAAGGGCTGGGACTAGAATCACAGATACGCAGTATTTT,TRBJ2-3,TRBD2,15,TRBV29-1,few
CASSLMGEIGELFF,TGCGCCAGCAGCTTAATGGGAGAGATCGGGGAGCTGTTTTTT,TRBJ2-2,-,14,TRBV5-1,-
CASSFPGTRPSDTQYF,TGTGCCAGCAGCTTCCCCGGGACTAGGCCGTCGGATACGCAGTATTTT,TRBJ2-3,TRBD2,16,TRBV13,-
CASSSRGGGRTGELFF,TGTGCCAGCAGCTCCCGCGGAGGGGGCAGGACCGGGGAGCTGTTTTTT,TRBJ2-2,-,16,TRBV7-9,once
CASSLPGYGYTF,TGTGCCAGCAGTTTGCCAGGGTATGGCTACACCTTC,TRBJ1-2,-,12,TRBV28,-
CASSRQGYQPQHF,TGTGCCAGCAGCAGACAGGGGTATCAGCCCCAGCATTTT,TRBJ1-5,TRBD1,13,TRBV6-5,few
CASSTRTGGRNTEAFF,TGTGCCAGCAGCACCCGGACAGGGGGCCGGAACACTGAAGCTTTCTTT,TRBJ1-1,TRBD1,16,TRBV7-2,-
CASSHGTSGNSDTQYF,TGCGCCAGCAGCCACGGGACTAGCGGGAACTCAGATACGCAGTATTTT,TRBJ2-3,TRBD2,16,TRBV5-1,-
CASSYDRTVNTEAFF,TGTGCCAGCAGTTACGACAGGACGGTGAACACTGAAGCTTTCTTT,TRBJ1-1,-,15,TRBV6-5,-
CASSPEAGEYYGYTF,TGTGCCAGCTCACCCGAGGCAGGGGAATACTATGGCTACACCTTC,TRBJ1-2,-,15,TRBV18,-
CASSRPLAGSSYEQYF,TGTGCCAGCAGCCGCCCACTAGCGGGAAGCTCCTACGAGCAGTACTTC,TRBJ2-7,TRBD2,16,TRBV6-2/TRBV6-3,-
CASSNRDRGYQETQYF,TGTGCCAGCTCAAATAGGGACAGGGGGTACCAAGAGACCCAGTACTTC,TRBJ2-5,TRBD1,16,TRBV18,few
CASSLVGREAQYF,TGTGCCAGCAGCTTAGTTGGCCGAGAGGCGCAGTATTTT,TRBJ2-3,-,13,TRBV7-2,-
CASSYRRNEQFF,TGTGCCAGCAGTTACAGGCGGAATGAGCAGTTCTTC,TRBJ2-1,-,12,TRBV6-2/TRBV6-3,once
CASSILAGVDTQYF,TGTGCCAGTAGTATTCTAGCGGGAGTAGATACGCAGTATTTT,TRBJ2-3,TRBD2,14,TRBV19,-
CASSLAPDQPQHF,TGCGCCAGCAGCTTGGCCCCAGATCAGCCCCAGCATTTT,TRBJ1-5,-,13,TRBV5-1,-
CASSYVGAAYEQYF,TGTGCCAGCAGTTACGTAGGGGCCGCTTACGAGCAGTACTTC,TRBJ2-7,-,14,TRBV6-2/TRBV6-3,-
CASSYLRESSYNEQFF,TGTGCCAGCAGTTACCTCCGAGAGAGCTCCTACAATGAGCAGTTCTTC,TRBJ2-1,-,16,TRBV6-6,-
CASKDSNYGYTF,TGTGCCAGCAAGGACAGTAACTATGGCTACACCTTC,TRBJ1-2,-,12,TRBV27,once
CATRARSGANVLTF,TGTGCCACCAGAGCGCGCTCTGGGGCCAACGTCCTGACTTTC,TRBJ2-6,-,14,TRBV28,-
CASGYQGPETF,TGTGCTAGTGGTTACCAGGGTCCGGAGACCTTC,TRBJ1-2,-,11,TRBV12-5,-
CAARDRGFYGYTF,TGTGCCGCCAGGGACAGGGGTTTCTATGGCTACACCTTC,TRBJ1-2,TRBD1,13,TRBV30,-
CASSALTGVDTEAFF,TGCGCCAGCAGCGCTTTGACAGGGGTTGACACTGAAGCTTTCTTT,TRBJ1-1,TRBD1,15,TRBV5-1,-
CASTALRGAGEQYF,TGTGCCAGCACCGCCCTAAGGGGAGCGGGGGAGCAGTACTTC,TRBJ2-7,TRBD2,14,TRBV6-5,-
CATQRGISYEQYF,TGTGCCACTCAGAGAGGAATCTCCTACGAGCAGTACTTC,TRBJ2-7,-,13,TRBV6-5,-
CASSLDGGGNQPQHF,TGTGCCAGCAGCCTCGACGGCGGTGGCAATCAGCCCCAGCATTTT,TRBJ1-5,-,15,TRBV7-9,-
CASSLSTYPNEQFF,TGTGCCAGCAGCCTATCGACTTACCCCAATGAGCAGTTCTTC,TRBJ2-1,-,14,TRBV3-1/TRBV3-2,-
CASSLGAGVIDTQYF,TGTGCCAGCAGCTTGGGAGCGGGAGTAATAGATACGCAGTATTTT,TRBJ2-3,TRBD2,15,TRBV5-4,-
CASSLFPSTDTQYF,TGTGCCAGCAGCTTATTTCCTAGCACAGATACGCAGTATTTT,TRBJ2-3,-,14,TRBV7-9,-
CASSSGADAFF,TGTGCCAGCTCGAGTGGGGCGGACGCTTTCTTT,TRBJ1-1,-,11,TRBV27,-